The entry that follows covers one TCR beta chain sequence. Enrolment of Seattle patients took place during active infection, and they were followed longitudinally. The data originate from a study of blood T cell repertoires in COVID-19. Study-level information: The United States, Italy and Spain supplied acute and convalescent COVID-19 samples. From T cells, B-cell-depleted T cells, or PBMCs came the material, which was cDNA or gDNA.

As handled by the study authors: Amplification from reference gene primers served as the basis for estimated nucleated cell counts. The repertoire was sequenced with immunoSEQ multiplex PCR; TCRdb's copy has only in-frame clones and lacks some. That table supplies the V and J calls and clone size; D and trimming were determined from the DNA. Here the sample spans roughly 290,000 clones, 90% being singletons. Trimming shortened V by 6 bases and J by 0 bases, and 11 bases separated the two germline ends. Per germline, CDR1 MGHDK and CDR2 SYGVNS. The CDR3 contains 14 residues. The source of this sequence is a young woman with COVID-19, enrolled during active disease. The V gene is TRBV25-1, the J gene TRBJ1-1; D call uncertain. The sequencing input was peripheral blood. For the CDR3, the DNA is TGTGCCAGCAGAATGGGCGGGGTGAACACTGAAGCTTTCTTT. Its protein product is CASRMGGVNTEAFF.